The clone carrying this T cell receptor beta chain occurred once. These data come from a study of blood T cell repertoires in COVID-19. The wider study: Researchers got acute and convalescent COVID-19 samples from the United States, Italy and Spain. PBMCs, B-cell-depleted T cells, or T cells provided the cDNA or gDNA that made up the material.

Germline-derived CDR1 and CDR2 are SGHRS and YFSETQ. This CDR3 contains 14 residues. Trimming took 0 bases from V and 2 from J, leaving 6 bases between them. Study processing details: Reference gene primers were amplified, and this amplification served to estimate nucleated cell counts. Here immunoSEQ multiplex PCR was the method, and the copy in TCRdb shows in-frame clones only, minus some. The D gene and trimming were derived from the DNA, and the V and J assignments and clone size from that table. This table has nearly 110,000 clones, 70% to 90% appearing once. The rearrangement uses TRBV5-1 and TRBJ2-4; D gene unclear. This receptor was identified in a man over 45 with active or convalescent COVID-19. The sequencing sample was made of peripheral blood. The CDR3 loop reads CASSLGQSKNIQYF. CDR3 in DNA: TGCGCCAGCAGCTTGGGGCAGTCCAAAAACATTCAGTACTTC.